Following are 10 T cell receptor beta chains from one sample sequenced in a study of shared clonotypes between healthy human individuals (dated by TCRdb to the early 2020s). Preparation of the library involved the immunoSEQ multiplex PCR assay. TCRdb took this table from immuneACCESS and kept in-frame rearrangements with V and J called. Such tables lack part of the clones; where checked against another copy, unresolved V genes explain under half of the gap, and the rest is unexplained. The table for this sample lists approximately 1.5 million clones; approximately 98.5% of them were counted only once. 0.3% to 0.45% of the sample is held by the ten biggest clonotypes. The source material was naive CD4+ T cells sorted from blood. What the cell subset or site label conveys for this sample: CD45RA+ positively selected. The source of these receptors is a young man in good health.

V is TRBV10-3 and J is TRBJ2-7; D remains ambiguous. The CDR3 contains 11 residues. Germline assignment: CDR1 ENHRY and CDR2 SYGVKD. The ends were cut back, 11 bases at V and 5 bases at J, with 13 bases in the middle. CDR3: CASAYLNEQYF. The CDR3 DNA sequence: TGTGCCTCAGCCTACTTAAACGAGCAGTACTTC.

V is TRBV4-2 and J is TRBJ2-3, with TRBD2 matching 13 bases. The V gene end was trimmed by 0 bases and the J gene end by 6 bases; junction bases not matched to a gene: 6. Germline V gene lookup returns CDR1 LGHNA and CDR2 YNFKEQ. This CDR3 region has 17 residues. Here the CDR3 DNA reads TGTGCCAGCAGCCAAGATGGCACTAGCGGGAGGGGTGATACGCAGTATTTT. Encoded protein: CASSQDGTSGRGDTQYF.

The chain carries TRBV5-1 and TRBJ2-7, with TRBD2 matching over 9 bases. The junction had 8 bases not matched to a gene; V was cut back by 4 bases and J by 0 bases. From germline, CDR1 is SGHRS and CDR2 YFSETQ. This CDR3 has 16 residues. The CDR3 sequence: CASSGLGLANSYEQYF. CDR3 coding DNA: TGCGCCAGCAGCGGATTAGGACTAGCGAACTCCTACGAGCAGTACTTC.

This sequence joins TRBV7-2 and TRBJ1-5; D call uncertain. The CDR3 spans 14 residues. Trimming cost V 6 bases and J 0 bases, with 9 bases left between them. Per the germline V gene, CDR1 is SGHTA and CDR2 is FQGNSA. The CDR3 spells CASSRFYSNQPQHF. The CDR3 DNA reads TGTGCCAGCAGTAGATTTTATAGCAATCAGCCCCAGCATTTT.

The rearrangement joins TRBV27 to TRBJ1-2; no firm D call. V lost 6 bases to trimming and J lost 7 bases, with 12 bases between them. Germline CDR1 reads MNHEY; CDR2 reads SMNVEV (reference sequence). The CDR3 totals 12 residues. The CDR3 DNA reads TGTGCCAGCAGACCAGGTTGGGGTGGCTACACCTTC. Translating it yields CASRPGWGGYTF.

This sequence joins TRBV7-9 and TRBJ1-1; D ambiguous. Trimming shortened V by 2 bases and J by 4 bases, and 14 bases separated the two germline ends. CDR1 and CDR2 (germline): SEHNR, FQNEAQ (reference sequence). The CDR3 totals 15 residues. The DNA of the CDR3 is TGTGCCAGCAGCTTAAGGCCGGGCGGCGTCACTGAAGCTTTCTTT. Translated, it gives CASSLRPGGVTEAFF.

This clone was recorded a few times. The J gene is TRBJ2-5, the V gene TRBV6-1; 8 bases are a match to TRBD2. The J segment lost 0 bases and the V segment lost 3 bases, leaving 3 bases of the junction unmatched. Germline values: CDR1 MNHNS, CDR2 SASEGT. There are 15 residues in the CDR3. Here the CDR3 reads CASSDGLADQETQYF. CDR3 sequence (DNA): TGTGCCAGCAGTGACGGACTAGCAGACCAAGAGACCCAGTACTTC.

The chain couples TRBV9 to TRBJ2-7; D perhaps matches TRBD1 (5 bases). CDR3 size: 14 residues. From germline, CDR1 is SGDLS and CDR2 YYNGEE. Trimming left V 0 bases short and J 9 bases short, with 16 bases between. CDR3 in amino acids: CASSVGAQAHPQYF. The CDR3 region has the DNA TGTGCCAGCAGCGTAGGAGCACAGGCCCATCCGCAGTACTTC.

The chain has TRBV11-2 and TRBJ2-3; 11 nucleotides agree with TRBD2. The CDR3 totals 17 residues. Germline V gene lookup returns CDR1 SGHAT and CDR2 FQNNGV. Germline trimming cut 5 bases from V and 0 bases from J; bases unmatched to any gene: 7. The CDR3 sequence is CASSGGTSGGSTDTQYF. DNA of the CDR3: TGTGCCAGCAGCGGCGGGACTAGCGGAGGCAGCACAGATACGCAGTATTTT.

The CDR3 DNA sequence: TGTGCCAGCTCACCAAGTATGATCGCGGGAGCTCTCCCCTACGAGCAGTACTTC. Translation: CASSPSMIAGALPYEQYF. This chain links TRBV18 with TRBJ2-7; 7 bases align to TRBD2. The CDR3 is 18 residues long. V dropped 2 bases and J dropped 2; count of bases not matched to a gene: 15. Germline V CDR1 and CDR2: KGHSH, LQKENI.